Below are 17 T cell receptor beta chains sequenced from a single sample in a study of patients and donors after allogeneic stem cell transplantation (dated by TCRdb to 2018 to 2020). Libraries were prepared through RT-PCR. The sequencing machine was a NextSeq 550. TCRdb applied fastp at Q25 and MiXCR to the public reads, then kept only in-frame beta chains. Duplicate CDR3 protein sequences are folded into a single record with the most common DNA and genes. The sample contains 800,000 to 1,000,000 distinct CDR3 sequences, 18% of them found a single time. The ten biggest clones cover roughly 6% of the sample. The sequenced material came from blood, either unsorted or a sorted T cell fraction (not recorded which). All receptors derive from a human donor who was either an allogeneic HSCT recipient or a stem cell or donor lymphocyte infusion donor (not recorded which). It is not recorded whose cells these are; they may come from a transplant donor.

The chain combines TRBV5-1 with TRBJ2-6; perhaps TRBD1 as D (6 bases). This CDR3 is built from 15 residues. The V gene's germline CDR1 is SGHRS and CDR2 YFSETQ. V lost 5 bases to trimming and J lost 3 bases, with 12 bases between them. In nucleotides, the CDR3 is TGCGCCAGCAGATTTAACAGGGATGGGGCCAACGTCCTGACTTTC. Its translation: CASRFNRDGANVLTF.

The genes are TRBV12-3 or TRBV12-4 and TRBJ2-3; 10 bases are shared with TRBD1. The CDR3 is 15 residues long. Germline trimming cut 5 bases from V and 4 bases from J; bases unmatched to any gene: 6. The CDR3 spells CASSLTGGSADTQYF. The DNA of the CDR3 is TGTGCCAGCAGTCTGACAGGGGGCAGCGCAGATACGCAGTATTTT.

The genes are TRBV27 and TRBJ2-1; maybe TRBD1 (5 bases). This CDR3 comprises 15 residues. Per the germline V gene, CDR1 is MNHEY and CDR2 is SMNVEV (reference sequence). Trimming took 3 bases from V and 0 from J, leaving 9 bases between them. Here the CDR3 DNA reads TGTGCCAGCAGTTTGGACGACAGCTCCTACAATGAGCAGTTCTTC. It yields the protein CASSLDDSSYNEQFF.

The genes are TRBV30 and TRBJ1-2; D gene unclear. V lost 0 bases, J lost 8 bases, and 10 bases lay in between. CDR3 size: 12 residues. Germline V gene lookup returns CDR1 GTSNPN and CDR2 SVGIG (reference sequence). For the CDR3, the DNA is TGTGCCTGGAGTGTAAGCAGTAACGGCTACACCTTC. Protein product: CAWSVSSNGYTF.

This clonotype has a handful of counts. J is TRBJ2-3 and V is TRBV12-3 or TRBV12-4; 12 bases line up with TRBD2. This CDR3 contains 16 residues. The ends lost 6 bases at V and 4 bases at J; junction bases unmatched: 8. The CDR3 protein is CASSLGLAGMSDTQYF. The CDR3 DNA sequence: TGTGCCAGCAGCCTCGGACTAGCGGGGATGTCAGATACGCAGTATTTT.

DNA for the CDR3: TGCGCCAGCAGCCAAGGGGAGAGGACGGTCTCTGGAAACACCATATATTTT. Its protein is CASSQGERTVSGNTIYF. The rearrangement joins TRBV4-1 to TRBJ1-3, with no clear D. V lost 1 base, J lost 0 bases, and 13 bases lay in between. CDR1 and CDR2 (germline): MGHRA, YSYEKL. There are 17 residues in the CDR3.

A few counts support this clonotype. The J gene is TRBJ2-2, the V gene TRBV7-3; D unresolved. CDR1 and CDR2 from the germline V gene are SGHTA and FQGTGA. V was clipped by 4 bases and J by 5 bases, with 8 bases between them. The CDR3 sequence is 13 residues long. The CDR3 loop reads CASSSSQTGELFF. The CDR3 region has the DNA TGTGCCAGCAGCTCCTCACAAACCGGGGAGCTGTTTTTT.

This clonotype was recorded at least ten times. The chain employs TRBV5-1 and TRBJ2-2; weak D call: TRBD1 (5 bases). Trimming removed 6 bases at V and 4 bases at J, with 16 bases between. The CDR3 length is 15 residues. CDR1 is SGHRS and CDR2 is YFSETQ in the germline V gene. CDR3 sequence reads: CASKGKVLGTGELFF. In DNA form, the CDR3 reads TGCGCCAGCAAGGGGAAAGTACTTGGCACCGGGGAGCTGTTTTTT.

The V and J genes are TRBV29-1 and TRBJ2-7; 10 bases are shared with TRBD1. The CDR3 is 14 residues long. Per the germline V gene, CDR1 is SQVTM and CDR2 is ANQGSEA. Losses at the gene ends were 4 bases for V and 2 bases for J; bases not matched to a gene: 5. The CDR3 DNA sequence: TGCAGCGTTGGGAAGGACAGGGGGACCTACGAGCAGTACTTC. It yields the protein CSVGKDRGTYEQYF.

A few counts support this clonotype. The rearrangement joins TRBV3-1 to TRBJ2-7; 9 nucleotides align to TRBD1. V was clipped by 3 bases and J by 6 bases; unmatched bases: 6. The CDR3 covers 14 residues. The germline gives CDR1 LGHDT, CDR2 YNNKEL (reference sequence). In nucleotides, the CDR3 is TGTGCCAGCAGCCAGGGACAGGGAAGTTCCGAGCAGTACTTC. Encoded protein: CASSQGQGSSEQYF.

This clonotype was detected only a few times. V is TRBV3-1 and J is TRBJ2-1; D is unresolved. With 6 bases removed from V and 4 bases from J, the gap between germline ends came to 10 bases. Per the germline V gene, CDR1 is LGHDT and CDR2 is YNNKEL (reference sequence). This CDR3 region has 13 residues. The CDR3, as DNA: TGTGCCAGCAGGATCTCGTATTACAATGAGCAGTTCTTC. Translating it yields CASRISYYNEQFF.

This sequence joins TRBV20-1 and TRBJ2-7; D is unresolved. CDR1 is DFQATT and CDR2 is SNEGSKA in the germline V gene (reference sequence). The CDR3 covers 15 residues. Trimming took off 1 base at V and 0 bases at J, with 13 bases between the two ends. The CDR3 loop is CSARVEGHLSYEQYF. The CDR3 coding sequence is TGCAGTGCTAGAGTAGAAGGGCATCTCTCCTACGAGCAGTACTTC.

The sample holds a few counts of this clonotype. V gene TRBV30 combines with J gene TRBJ2-2; 9 bases align to TRBD2. V shed 3 bases and J 7 bases; nucleotides not matched to a gene: 15. This CDR3 spans 17 amino acids. CDR1 is GTSNPN, CDR2 SVGIG, per germline (reference sequence). CDR3 sequence: CAWSDATLAGDLGELFF. In DNA, the CDR3 is TGTGCCTGGAGCGACGCTACATTAGCGGGAGATCTCGGGGAGCTGTTTTTT.

V gene TRBV24-1 combines with J gene TRBJ2-1; D may be TRBD2 (5 bases). The CDR3 extends over 14 amino acids. CDR1 and CDR2 (germline): KGHDR, SFDVKD. V was pared by 5 bases and J by 8 bases, with 15 bases between. The CDR3 region has the DNA TGTGCCACCAGTGCGGTGGCACCCGGGGATGAGCAGTTCTTC. This translates into CATSAVAPGDEQFF.

V gene TRBV20-1 combines with J gene TRBJ2-3; no definite D call. CDR1 DFQATT and CDR2 SNEGSKA come from the germline V gene (reference sequence). There are 14 residues in the CDR3. The ends were cut back, 0 bases at V and 6 bases at J, with 13 bases in the middle. CDR3 amino acids: CSARDLRVADTQYF. DNA of the CDR3: TGCAGTGCTAGAGATCTCCGGGTCGCGGATACGCAGTATTTT.

The chain uses TRBV7-2 and TRBJ2-6, with D perhaps matching TRBD1 (5 bases). Germline CDR1 SGHTA, CDR2 FQGNSA. Trimming took off 6 bases at V and 0 bases at J, with 12 bases between the two ends. This CDR3 has 16 amino acids. The CDR3 loop is CASSSPGISGANVLTF. The CDR3 DNA reads as TGTGCCAGCAGTTCCCCAGGGATCTCTGGGGCCAACGTCCTGACTTTC.

This clonotype was counted a few times. In nucleotides, the CDR3 is TGTGCCAGCAGCTTAAATCAGGCGGGAGCTACCACAGATACGCAGTATTTT. Its protein is CASSLNQAGATTDTQYF. The V call is TRBV7-3, the J call TRBJ2-3, with 7 nucleotides matching TRBD2. The junction had 9 bases not matched to a gene; V was cut back by 1 base and J by 2 bases. Germline CDR1 is SGHTA and CDR2 is FQGTGA. The CDR3 has 17 amino acids.